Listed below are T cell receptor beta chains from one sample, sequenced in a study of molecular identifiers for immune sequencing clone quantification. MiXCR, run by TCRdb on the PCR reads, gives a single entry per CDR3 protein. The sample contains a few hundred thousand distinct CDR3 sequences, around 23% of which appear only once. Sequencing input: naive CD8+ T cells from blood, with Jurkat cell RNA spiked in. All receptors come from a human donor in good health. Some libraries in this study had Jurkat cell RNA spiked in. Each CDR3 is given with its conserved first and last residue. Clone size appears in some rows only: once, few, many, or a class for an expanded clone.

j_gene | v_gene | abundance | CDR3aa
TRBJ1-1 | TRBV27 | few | CASSLSKGLTTEAFF
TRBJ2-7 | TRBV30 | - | CAWSRVGLQYEQYF
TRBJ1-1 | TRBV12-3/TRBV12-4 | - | CASSFFAAEAFF
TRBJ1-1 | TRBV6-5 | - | CASSYTQGTEAFF
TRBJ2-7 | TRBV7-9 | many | CASSLVPTKTDYEQYF
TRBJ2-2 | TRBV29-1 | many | CSVVGQRTGELFF
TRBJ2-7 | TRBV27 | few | CASSPTGGGYEQYF
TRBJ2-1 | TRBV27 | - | CASSPGTGGRAGF
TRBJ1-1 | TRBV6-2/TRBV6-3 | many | CASSPGANTEAFF
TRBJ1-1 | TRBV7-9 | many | CASSLGVGVYTEAFF
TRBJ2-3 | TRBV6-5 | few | CASSLDRGPSTDTQYF
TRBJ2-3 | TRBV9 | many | CASSGGSGFIPDTQYF
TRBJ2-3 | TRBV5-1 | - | CASSLRGREDTDTQYF
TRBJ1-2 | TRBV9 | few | CASSERLAGGYTF
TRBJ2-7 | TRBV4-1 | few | CASSQRQDYEQYF
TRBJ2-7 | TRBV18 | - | CASSPPGRGSYEQYF
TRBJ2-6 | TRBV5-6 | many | CASSLAGDSISGANVLTF
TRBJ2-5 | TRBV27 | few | CASSLSFREETQYF
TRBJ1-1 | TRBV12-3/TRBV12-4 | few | CASSLAYSGRGTEAFF
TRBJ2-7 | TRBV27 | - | CASSPLSSGGAYEQYF
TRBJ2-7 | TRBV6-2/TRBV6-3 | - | CASSYSTGLTYEQYF
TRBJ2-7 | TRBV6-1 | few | CASSDGAGASYEQYF
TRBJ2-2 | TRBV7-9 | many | CASRRTGGNTGELFF
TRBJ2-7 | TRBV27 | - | CASSLYPGPRRGEQYF
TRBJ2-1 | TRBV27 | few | CASSYLGNEQFF
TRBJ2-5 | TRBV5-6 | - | CASSPYSRGLKQETQYF
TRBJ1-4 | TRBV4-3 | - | CASSQAKGTGGDEKLFF
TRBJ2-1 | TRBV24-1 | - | CATSGDSPQDPNEQFF
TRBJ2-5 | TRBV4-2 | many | CASSQRSGRETQYF
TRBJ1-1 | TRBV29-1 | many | CSVAIPRNTEAFF
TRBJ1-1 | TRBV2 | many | CASREQGYGTEAFF
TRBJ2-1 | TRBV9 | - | CASSASGSPVNEQFF
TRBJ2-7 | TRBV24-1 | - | CATSEGSFYEKYF
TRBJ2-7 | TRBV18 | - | CASSPVRGSSYEQYF
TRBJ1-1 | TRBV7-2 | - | CASSSGQGGPSSMNTEAFF
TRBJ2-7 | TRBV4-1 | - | CASSLSPSSDEQYF
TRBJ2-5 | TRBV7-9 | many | CASSLLAGGPGETQYF
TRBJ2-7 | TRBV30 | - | CAWRLGGAWDEQCF
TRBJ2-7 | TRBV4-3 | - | CASSLDVTGSSYEQYF
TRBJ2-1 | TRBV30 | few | CAWTPGTGLLEQFF
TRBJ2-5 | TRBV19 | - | CASSRRGPQETQYF
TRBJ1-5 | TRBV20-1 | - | CSARVDGNSNQPQHF
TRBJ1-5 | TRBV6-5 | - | CAGSNARGNNQPQHF
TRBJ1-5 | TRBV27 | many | CASSFLANSNQPQHF
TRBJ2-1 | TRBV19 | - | CASSIAWALVTYNEQFF
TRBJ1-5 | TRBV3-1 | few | CASSQGTVSNQPQHF
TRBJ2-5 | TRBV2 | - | CASSENLLAGAGSEPQYF
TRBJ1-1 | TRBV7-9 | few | CASSFDRLVMNTEAFF
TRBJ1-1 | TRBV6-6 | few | CASSRTGGQNTEAFF